The TCR beta chain described here comes from a study of neoadjuvant anti-PD-1 for oral cavity cancer (dated by TCRdb to about 2021). Background on the whole study: Patients mostly received three to four biweekly doses of nivolumab at 3 mg/kg before curative-intent surgical resection. Patients without progression received a fourth nivolumab dose around day 43 and underwent definitive surgical resection on days 50-56. Patients with complete response, partial response or stable disease by RECIST 1.1 were defined as responders, whereas patients with progression were defined as non-responders. An approximately 30% response rate was observed in the parent correlative cohort, in which over nine patients were included. Findings and caveats that apply to the study as a whole: Higher pretreatment blood TCRbeta clonality and lower post-treatment tumor TCRbeta clonality were correlated with higher pretreatment blood Treg/Th17 ratios. After neoadjuvant nivolumab, non-responders showed significantly higher T cell clonality (Gini index) in PBMCs than responders did. Only a few patients per response group were included in the TCR analyses, and the authors called for validation in larger cohorts.

The CDR3, cysteine through phenylalanine, is 13 amino acids long. Only the CDR3 part of the read is kept: 39 bases, read in frame from the first base. The germline ends are 11 bases apart after V is trimmed by 0 bases and J by 8 bases. As encoded in the germline V gene, CDR1 is SGDLS while CDR2 is YYNGEE. The time point label corresponds to: before neoadjuvant nivolumab. Patients had been newly diagnosed with stage II-IVA oral cavity squamous cell carcinoma, and no prior systemic or radiation treatment had been given to the patients. The cohort was made up of patients with locally advanced, HPV-negative oral cavity squamous cell carcinoma. No culture maintenance or expansion was done, as the peripheral blood mononuclear cells went straight to analysis. Samples were obtained from a longitudinal correlative study of a single-arm phase II trial of neoadjuvant nivolumab in oral cavity squamous cell carcinoma. Subject-matched pre- and post-treatment PBMCs and tumors from three responders and three non-responders were subjected to genomic DNA-based TCRbeta sequencing. Peripheral blood mononuclear cells were collected before nivolumab treatment and again after treatment, at the time of surgery. The Maxwell RSC DNA from Cells kit was used to extract genomic DNA from PBMCs.

PBMC libraries used mostly about 0.5 ug of input genomic DNA for deep sequencing, with six replicates per sample. The immunoSEQ hsTCRbeta kit was used to prepare TCRbeta libraries, following the manufacturer's instructions. An Illumina NovaSeq 6000 S4 flow cell was used to sequence the final libraries, which had first been combined to 3 nM. In the source study's methods: The immunoSEQ Analyzer was used for raw data preprocessing and quality control. The analysis was limited to productive rearrangements, and each clonotype was defined by a unique CDR3 amino acid sequence. Repertoire clonality was estimated as the Gini-Simpson index, which was calculated using the R package tcR. Student's t test was used to compare Gini indices, and Pearson correlation was used to assess associations with tumor size change. TCRdb limited this immuneACCESS table to in-frame rearrangements with V and J called. A share of clones is missing; checked studies link under half to unresolved V genes, and the rest is unexplained. V and J calls and clone size follow that table, whereas D and trimming were derived from the DNA. For this sample there are over 13,000 clones; about 71% appear just once. Of the sample, 2% to 2.5% falls within the top ten clones.

About this clone: Its target antigen remains unknown. Base-call qualities are not available, and no considerably larger clone is one nucleotide away.

The rearranged segments are TRBV9 and TRBJ1-1; confidence is insufficient to name the D gene. The sample was PBMCs, taken before nivolumab (anti-PD-1) treatment. The clonotype comes from a person between 40 and 80 years old with oral cavity squamous cell carcinoma. The bases are TGTGCCAGCAGCGTAGGGGTAGGGAGGGAAGCTTTCTTT. Its coded protein is CASSVGVGREAFF.